The entry that follows covers one T cell receptor (beta chain) sequence. Its antigen is not identified. Naive, central memory, regulatory and stem cell-like memory cells within the CD4+ compartment were sorted using CD45RO/CCR7/CD25/CD127/CD95/CD27. These data come from a study of beta chain features in type 1 diabetes. For the study at large: Taken together, all samples contributed nearly 110 million examined sorted cells.

Study-wide results and limits: In comparison with healthy donors, patients had naive, central memory and Treg TCRB repertoires that appeared more similar. Shorter TCRB CDR3s, moderately but significantly so, were found in Type 1 diabetes patients in all four CD4+ subsets.

Reverse transcription of all isolated RNA meant that expressed TCRB transcripts were sequenced. Using immunoSEQ multiplex PCR, the repertoire was profiled, and TCRdb retains in-frame clones only, with some absent. The top ten hold approximately 0.046% of the sample, which has 300,000 to 450,000 clones, about 20% seen once. Germline V lookup: CDR1 GTSNPN, CDR2 SVGIG (reference sequence). Trimming at V came to 0 bases and at J to 0 bases, leaving 3 bases not matched to a gene. This CDR3 region has 16 residues. Sequenced sample: naive CD4+ T cells from blood. This TCR derives from a young woman in good health. The chain joins TRBV30 to TRBJ2-4; 9 bases fit TRBD2. The DNA of the CDR3 is TGTGCCTGGAGTGTACCTAGCGGGGTAGCCAAAAACATTCAGTACTTC. As protein: CAWSVPSGVAKNIQYF.